This T cell receptor (beta chain) is from a study of somatic mutations in cytotoxic T cells in rheumatoid arthritis. Study information: The researchers flow-sorted some T-cell populations stained with V beta antibodies and got nearly 100% purity, and these included V beta1+ cells sequenced for TCRB.

Study results and caveats: With age, CD8+ clonality increased in rheumatoid arthritis patients, whereas no such increase appeared in healthy controls. Among approximately 60 patients, fewer than ten showed a largest CD8+ clone that surpassed 20% of CD8+ cells.

Each population, CD4+ and CD8+ cells, was isolated by positive magnetic bead selection and checked for purity by flow cytometry. The CDR3 sequence is 14 residues long. V lost 1 base and J lost 6; bases outside the gene matches: 3. In germline, CDR1 is SEHNR, CDR2 FQNEAQ (reference sequence). TCRdb's copy holds only in-frame clones and misses some; the assay was immunoSEQ multiplex PCR. Of approximately 11,000 clones listed, around nine tenths are singletons. Comment on this clone: Antigen unknown.

Sequencing input: CD8+ T cells sorted from blood. The receptor's source is a woman in her late teens or twenties with rheumatoid arthritis. The chain recombines TRBV7-9 with TRBJ2-3; 8 bases are shared with TRBD2. The CDR3 DNA reads as TGTGCCAGCAGCTTAGGGCGGGGGGTCGATACGCAGTATTTT. The encoded protein is CASSLGRGVDTQYF.